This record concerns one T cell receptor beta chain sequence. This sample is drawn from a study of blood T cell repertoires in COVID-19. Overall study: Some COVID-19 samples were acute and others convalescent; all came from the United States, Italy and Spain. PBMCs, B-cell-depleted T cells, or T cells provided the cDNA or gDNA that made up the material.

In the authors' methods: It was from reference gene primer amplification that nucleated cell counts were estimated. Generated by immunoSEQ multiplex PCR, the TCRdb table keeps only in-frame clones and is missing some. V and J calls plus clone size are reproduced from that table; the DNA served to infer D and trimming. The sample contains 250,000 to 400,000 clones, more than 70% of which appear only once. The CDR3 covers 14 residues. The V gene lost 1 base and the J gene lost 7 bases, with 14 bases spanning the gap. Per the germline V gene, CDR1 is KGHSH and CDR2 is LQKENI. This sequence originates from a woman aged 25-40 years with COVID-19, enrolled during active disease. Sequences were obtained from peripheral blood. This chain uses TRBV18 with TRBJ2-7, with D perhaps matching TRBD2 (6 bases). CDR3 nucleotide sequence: TGTGCCAGCTCACCACTAATAGCGGAGGGGGAGCAGTACTTC. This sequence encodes CASSPLIAEGEQYF.